The present T cell receptor beta chain was sequenced within a study of blood T cell repertoires in COVID-19. V lost 0 bases and J 2 bases, leaving 13 bases between the germline ends. In germline, CDR1 is ENHRY, CDR2 SYGVKD. The CDR3 has 16 amino acids. Per the authors' pipeline: Estimated nucleated cell counts came from reference gene primer amplification. Assay: immunoSEQ multiplex PCR; the TCRdb copy retains only in-frame clones and omits some. The V and J calls and clone size were taken over from that table, and D and trimming were inferred from the DNA. The table has just under 60,000 clones, 70% to 90% seen once; the top ten hold around 7.7%.

The rearrangement uses TRBV10-3 and TRBJ2-5, with D tentatively TRBD2 (6 bases). The material sequenced was peripheral blood. This TCR was sampled from a human donor with active COVID-19. The donor label of this sample is uncertain. The DNA of the CDR3 is TGTGCCATCAGTGAGTCATGGGACTCAAGTCAAGAGACCCAGTACTTC. Its protein product is CAISESWDSSQETQYF.